This TCR beta chain was identified in a study of T cells in narcolepsy. Findings and caveats of the study: Healthy controls reportedly lacked the autoreactive clonotypes serially found in patients' blood. Same-patient CSF and blood CD4+ T cell clonotypes included HCRT-specific and TRIB2-specific autoreactive ones.

The assay was immunoSEQ multiplex PCR, and TCRdb's table has in-frame clones only and misses some. Here the sample spans tens of thousands of clones, more than 75% being singletons. Concerning this clone: Antigen specificity is unknown.

Deletions cut 4 bases from V and 2 bases from J, with 13 bases between. The CDR3 covers 15 residues. The germline V gene encodes CDR1 SEHNR and CDR2 FQNEAQ (reference sequence). This TCR derives from a human donor with narcolepsy. The chain is built from TRBV7-9 and TRBJ2-3; no firm D call. The material sequenced was CD45RA- memory CD4+ T cells from PBMCs. DNA of the CDR3: TGTGCCAGCAGCTCCCGACTGGAATCCACAGATACGCAGTATTTT. Translation: CASSSRLESTDTQYF.